These T cell receptor beta chains were read from a single sample in a study of CD8 T cells in Susac syndrome. MiXCR, applied by TCRdb to the immunoSEQ multiplex PCR reads, yields one record per CDR3 protein. Of about 140,000 distinct CDR3 sequences in the sample, 85% to 95% are singletons; the top ten hold over 0.15%. The sequenced material came from CD8+ T cells from PBMCs. The receptor set was obtained from a human donor with Susac syndrome. CDR3s include the opening cysteine and the closing phenylalanine or tryptophan. Each record gives: V gene, J gene, clone size, D gene, CDR3 protein, CDR3 DNA. D genes are given only for firm matches. Some rows mark clone size as missing; the rest say once, few, many or name a class of expanded clone.

TRBV27	TRBJ1-1	once	-	CASTPGLNTEAFF	TGTGCCAGCACCCCGGGATTGAACACTGAAGCTTTCTTT
TRBV6-6	TRBJ2-3	-	-	CASSFSPDTQYF	TGTGCCAGCAGTTTCTCCCCAGATACGCAGTATTTT
TRBV7-3	TRBJ2-4	-	-	CASSPESLDIQYF	TGTGCCAGCAGCCCAGAGTCCCTCGACATTCAGTACTTC
TRBV19	TRBJ2-1	-	-	CASSWTPSYNEQFF	TGTGCCAGTAGTTGGACACCCTCCTACAATGAGCAGTTCTTC
TRBV18	TRBJ2-5	-	-	CASSPPPGHWQKKETQYF	TGTGCCAGCTCACCCCCCCCAGGCCATTGGCAGAAAAAAGAGACCCAGTACTTC
TRBV7-9	TRBJ2-5	once	TRBD2	CASSTNLAGLQETQYF	TGTGCCAGCAGCACCAACCTTGCGGGACTACAAGAGACCCAGTACTTC
TRBV24-1	TRBJ2-1	-	TRBD2	CATSDQRLAILDEQFF	TGTGCCACCAGTGACCAACGACTAGCGATCTTGGATGAGCAGTTCTTC
TRBV13	TRBJ2-4	-	-	CASRPKAEGAKNIQYF	TGTGCCAGCAGACCGAAGGCCGAGGGCGCCAAAAACATTCAGTACTTC
TRBV4-1	TRBJ2-7	-	-	CASSQAAVYEQYF	TGCGCCAGCAGCCAAGCGGCCGTCTACGAGCAGTACTTC
TRBV6-4	TRBJ2-3	-	-	CASSDSAADTQYF	TGTGCCAGCAGTGACTCTGCGGCAGATACGCAGTATTTT
TRBV7-9	TRBJ2-2	-	-	CASSLPRLRGTRHTGELFF	TGTGCCAGCAGCTTACCACGCCTTAGGGGGACCCGTCACACCGGGGAGCTGTTTTTT
TRBV11-2	TRBJ2-1	-	TRBD2	CASSSSLAGGYNEQFF	TGTGCCAGCAGCTCGTCCCTAGCGGGAGGGTACAATGAGCAGTTCTTC
TRBV5-4	TRBJ2-7	-	TRBD1	CASSISDRPNYEQYF	TGTGCCAGCAGCATCTCGGACAGGCCTAACTACGAGCAGTACTTC
TRBV6-5	TRBJ2-5	-	-	CASSTTGKETQYF	TGTGCCAGCAGTACAACAGGGAAGGAGACCCAGTACTTC
TRBV7-9	TRBJ2-7	-	TRBD2	CASSSTSGRMVSSYEQYF	TGTGCCAGCAGCTCTACTAGCGGGAGAATGGTGAGCTCCTACGAGCAGTACTTC
TRBV29-1	TRBJ1-2	-	-	CSVVGSQLNYGYTF	TGCAGCGTTGTGGGTTCACAACTTAACTATGGCTACACCTTC
TRBV7-9	TRBJ2-2	-	-	CASSGGLLRELFF	TGTGCCAGCAGCGGCGGACTCTTGCGGGAGCTGTTTTTT
TRBV4-1	TRBJ1-1	-	-	CASSQDVAQNTEAFF	TGCGCCAGCAGCCAAGATGTAGCACAGAACACTGAAGCTTTCTTT
TRBV20-1	TRBJ2-5	-	-	CSAPGGHIDNF	TGCAGTGCCCCCGGGGGCCACATCGACAACTTC
TRBV7-3	TRBJ2-1	-	TRBD1	CASSLAGTGWVNEQFF	TGTGCCAGCAGCCTCGCCGGGACAGGGTGGGTCAATGAGCAGTTCTTC
TRBV3-1	TRBJ2-5	-	-	CASSQGPQETQYF	TGTGCCAGCAGCCAAGGGCCACAAGAGACCCAGTACTTC
TRBV18	TRBJ2-3	-	-	CASSPPDRQASTDTQYF	TGTGCCAGCTCACCACCGGACAGACAAGCTAGCACAGATACGCAGTATTTT
TRBV20-1	TRBJ2-7	once	-	CSARTTLSYEQYF	TGCAGTGCTAGGACCACCCTTTCCTACGAGCAGTACTTC